A selection of T cell receptor beta chains follows, all from one sample in a study of T cell responses to AZD1222 COVID-19 vaccine. This table comes from immunoSEQ multiplex PCR, and its TCRdb copy is limited to in-frame clones, with some not included. Of about 110,000 clones listed, 90% are singletons. The material was peripheral blood, obtained 28 days after the second AZD1222 dose. The source is an adult who received the AZD1222 COVID-19 vaccine. Both conserved end residues are trimmed from each CDR3.

cdr3_aa j_call v_call
ASSYSTESLFQPQH TRBJ1-5 TRBV6-2/TRBV6-3
ASSPSGGYNEQF TRBJ2-1 TRBV7-9
ASSLGTDQETQY TRBJ2-5 TRBV7-7
ASSSGQTYGYT TRBJ1-2 TRBV7-9
ASSLRTGSNEKLF TRBJ1-4 TRBV11-2
AISLQPQETQY TRBJ2-5 TRBV10-3
ANEDSLQETQY TRBJ2-5 TRBV5-1
ASSAGTGRQRAGELF TRBJ2-2 TRBV9
ASSKICRVPLNTEAF TRBJ1-1 TRBV21-1
ALGAGISYNEQF TRBJ2-1 TRBV28
ASSLAGDASNQPQH TRBJ1-5 TRBV7-2
ASSYSTVSGNTIY TRBJ1-3 TRBV6-5
ASQELQDTGELF TRBJ2-2 TRBV6-5
ASSPQGADYGYT TRBJ1-2 TRBV3-1/TRBV3-2
ASSPRDNPPHEQY TRBJ2-7 TRBV2
ASSVASTSLGQVGNEQF TRBJ2-1 TRBV9
ASSSHSVRAGGTRRQF TRBJ2-1 TRBV6-2/TRBV6-3
ASSLVLGFGANVLT TRBJ2-6 TRBV7-2